The clone carrying this T cell receptor beta chain was detected only a few times. The sample is drawn from a study of response to subunit inactivated influenza vaccine. TCRdb processed the RT-PCR reads anew with MiXCR; each CDR3 protein has one entry. The sample shows about 800,000 distinct CDR3 sequences, less than 25% of them seen only once. V lost 2 bases to trimming and J lost 3 bases, with 19 bases between them. The CDR3 spans 17 residues. The V gene's germline CDR1 is SGHTA and CDR2 FQGNSA. This specimen was PBMCs from blood, taken more than 4 days after vaccination. This rearrangement joins TRBV7-2 to TRBJ1-1; a weak D match, TRBD1 (5 bases). This TCR came from a man aged 50-59 years who received an inactivated influenza vaccine. The CDR3 here is CASSLWGRVGGHTEAFF. As DNA, the CDR3 is TGTGCCAGCAGCTTATGGGGCAGGGTGGGCGGACACACTGAAGCTTTCTTT.